Listed below are T cell receptor beta chains from one sample, sequenced in a study of liver allograft versus peripheral blood T cells. Using its own MiXCR run on the reads, TCRdb lists one record per CDR3 protein. This table holds about 2,600 distinct CDR3 sequences, about 19% found once. The receptor set was obtained from a human patient who had a liver transplant. Some T cells may be provided by the graft donor. CDR3s include the opening cysteine and the closing phenylalanine or tryptophan. Each record gives: D gene, clone size, CDR3 length, J gene, V gene, CDR3 DNA, CDR3 protein. A D gene is named only where the DNA matches it firmly. Expanded clones are given a class, and other clones once, few, many or no size at all.

>NA|many|16|TRBJ1-5|TRBV27
TGTGCCAGCAGTTTATTGGGCCGGGGTAGCAATCAGCCCCAGCATTTT
CASSLLGRGSNQPQHF
>NA|NA|15|TRBJ2-1|TRBV7-9
TGTGCCAGCAGACCCGACCCCAGACAAGACAATGAGCAGTTCTTC
CASRPDPRQDNEQFF
>TRBD2|NA|16|TRBJ2-1|TRBV20-1
TGCAGTGCTAGATCTAGCGGGAGGGCCATCTACAATGAGCAGTTCTTC
CSARSSGRAIYNEQFF
>NA|NA|15|TRBJ1-5|TRBV9
TGTGCCAGCAGCGTAGATGGGCGGGGTAATCAGCCCCAGCATTTT
CASSVDGRGNQPQHF
>NA|NA|15|TRBJ1-2|TRBV9
TGTGCCAGCAGCGCCAGCGTTCAGGGGAACTATGGCTACACCTTC
CASSASVQGNYGYTF
>TRBD1|NA|15|TRBJ1-3|TRBV28
TGTGCCAGCAGCCTTACAGGGGGCGAAGGAAACACCATATATTTT
CASSLTGGEGNTIYF
>NA|few|12|TRBJ1-1|TRBV7-9
TGTGCCAGCAGGACTGGGGGCACTGAAGCTTTCTTT
CASRTGGTEAFF
>NA|medium-sized|14|TRBJ2-3|TRBV27
TGTGCCAGCAGTAAAAAGACACGCACAGATACGCAGTATTTT
CASSKKTRTDTQYF
>TRBD1|medium-sized|13|TRBJ1-3|TRBV7-9
TGTGCCAGCAGGGGACAGGGAGGAAACACCATATATTTT
CASRGQGGNTIYF
>NA|medium-sized|13|TRBJ1-2|TRBV29-1
TGCAGCGTAAACAGGGATAGTCGGGATGGCTACACCTTC
CSVNRDSRDGYTF
>NA|medium-sized|15|TRBJ2-3|TRBV6-1
TGTGCCAGCAGTGAAGCGCTTCAGGGCACAGATACGCAGTATTTT
CASSEALQGTDTQYF
>TRBD1|medium-sized|13|TRBJ2-7|TRBV6-2/TRBV6-3
TGTGCCAGCAGTTACGGGACAGTCTACGAGCAGTACTTC
CASSYGTVYEQYF
>TRBD2|medium-sized|15|TRBJ2-1|TRBV27
TGTGCCAGCAGTCTTACAGCGGGGGGGTACAATGAGCAGTTCTTC
CASSLTAGGYNEQFF
>NA|medium-sized|12|TRBJ2-2|TRBV6-6
TGTGCCAGCAGCCCAGGAACCGGGGAGCTGTTTTTT
CASSPGTGELFF
>TRBD1|NA|13|TRBJ1-5|TRBV6-1
TGTGCCAGCAGAGACACAGGGGACCAGCCCCAGCATTTT
CASRDTGDQPQHF
>NA|few|14|TRBJ1-3|TRBV5-4
TGTGCCAGCAGCTTCTTCAGGGACAGAAACACCATATATTTT
CASSFFRDRNTIYF
>NA|large|13|TRBJ1-2|TRBV29-1
TGCAGCGGAAGGGGCGGGGACGACTATGGCTACACCTTC
CSGRGGDDYGYTF